Detailed here is one T cell receptor (beta chain). This specimen comes from a study of T cell responses to AZD1222 COVID-19 vaccine. The germline V gene encodes CDR1 LNHDA and CDR2 SQIVND (reference sequence). Trimming left V 11 bases short and J 5 bases short, with 19 bases between. This CDR3 spans 13 amino acids. Method: immunoSEQ multiplex PCR; TCRdb's copy keeps in-frame clones and lacks some. The sample lists about 110,000 clones, 88% occurring once. This clonotype was sampled from an adult in good health. The chain is built from TRBV19 and TRBJ2-7; D is possibly TRBD2 (5 bases). This sample comprised peripheral blood, obtained on day 0 of AZD1222 vaccination. CDR3 region: CASGSGTNNEQYF. CDR3 DNA sequence: TGTGCCTCAGGCTCGGGAACCAACAACGAGCAGTACTTC. Complete variable domain (other parts from reference TRBV19 and TRBJ2-7): DGGITQSPKYLFRKEGQNVTLSCEQNLNHDAMYWYRQDPGQGLRLIYYSQIVNDFQKGDIAEGYSVSREKKESFPLTVTSAQKNPTAFYLCASGSGTNNEQYFGPGTRLTVT.